This TCR beta chain is from a study of cytomegalovirus exposure and HLA in healthy donors. A few counts support this clone. Its specificity is not known. Regarding the study as a whole: Later analysis identified 15,000 to 20,000 TCR beta sequences associated with HLA alleles, using a false discovery rate threshold of 0.05. Later examination showed HLA-associated TCR beta chains had greater clonal expansion than equally common others. Reportedly, HLA-A and HLA-B alleles of most subjects were accurately predicted from TCR beta.

It was with 60 Vbeta and 13 Jbeta primers that the PCR ran. Per the original data handling: Unique TCR beta chains numbered around 80 million in a later analysis, with approximately 10 million shared. Here immunoSEQ multiplex PCR was the method, and the copy in TCRdb shows in-frame clones only, minus some. V and J calls and clone size come straight from that table; D and trimming were deduced from the DNA. The sample contains more than 120,000 clones, roughly 80% of which appear only once. Germline V gives CDR1 SGDLS, CDR2 YYNGEE. With V trimmed by 2 bases and J by 9 bases, 7 bases remained unmatched. CDR3 length: 15 amino acids.

This rearrangement joins TRBV9 to TRBJ2-1; 11 bases fit TRBD1. What was sequenced was PBMCs. This clonotype originated in a woman in her 30s in good health and CMV-seronegative. CDR3 bases: TGTGCCAGCAGCGTTTCCGGGACAGGGGGAGGTGAGCAGTTCTTC. Translated, it gives CASSVSGTGGGEQFF.